The clone carrying this T cell receptor beta chain appeared once. Data came from immunoSEQ multiplex PCR; TCRdb stores just in-frame clones and leaves some out. The sample has hundreds of thousands of clones, 80% to 90% seen once. The record originates from a study of blood T cell repertoires in COVID-19. Donors in Cohort 3 who had recovered were those with two negative PCRs, healthcare professional clearance, or resolution of their symptoms. This TCR derives from a man between 25 and 39 years old who had recovered from COVID-19. The sequenced material came from PBMCs or T cells enriched from blood (not recorded which).

The CDR3 DNA sequence: TGTGCCAGCAGTTACGGCAAATATTCCTACGAGCAGTACTTC. It translates to CASSYGKYSYEQYF. The chain is built from TRBV6-5 and TRBJ2-7; D unclear. The germline V gene has CDR1 MNHEY and CDR2 SVGAGI. This CDR3 spans 14 amino acids. V lost 2 bases, J lost 1 base, and 9 bases lay in between.